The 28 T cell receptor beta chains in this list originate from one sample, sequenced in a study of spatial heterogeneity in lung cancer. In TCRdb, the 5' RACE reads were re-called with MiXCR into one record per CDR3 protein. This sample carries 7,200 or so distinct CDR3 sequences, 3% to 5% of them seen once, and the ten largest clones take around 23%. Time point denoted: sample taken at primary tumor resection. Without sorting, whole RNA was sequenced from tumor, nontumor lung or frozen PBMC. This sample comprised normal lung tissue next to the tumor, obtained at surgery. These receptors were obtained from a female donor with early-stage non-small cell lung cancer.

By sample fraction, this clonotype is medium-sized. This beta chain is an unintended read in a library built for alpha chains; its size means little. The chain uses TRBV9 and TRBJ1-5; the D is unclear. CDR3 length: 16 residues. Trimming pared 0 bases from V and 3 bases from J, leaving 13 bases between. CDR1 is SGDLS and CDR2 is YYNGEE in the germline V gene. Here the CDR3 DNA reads TGTGCCAGCAGCGTAGAAGCTCGGCAATTCAATCAGCCCCAGCATTTT. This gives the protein CASSVEARQFNQPQHF. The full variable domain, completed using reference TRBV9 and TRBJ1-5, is DSGVTQTPKHLITATGQRVTLRCSPRSGDLSVYWYQQSLDQGLQFLIQYYNGEERAKGNILERFSAQQFPDLHSELNLSSLELGDSALYFCASSVEARQFNQPQHFGDGTRLSIL.

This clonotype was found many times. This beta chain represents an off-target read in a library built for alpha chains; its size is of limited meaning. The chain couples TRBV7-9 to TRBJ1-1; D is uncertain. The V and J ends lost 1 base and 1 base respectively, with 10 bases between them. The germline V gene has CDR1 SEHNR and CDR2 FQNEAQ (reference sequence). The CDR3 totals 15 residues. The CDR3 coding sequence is TGTGCCAGCAGCTTAGAATCCAAGAGGAACACTGAAGCTTTCTTT. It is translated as CASSLESKRNTEAFF.

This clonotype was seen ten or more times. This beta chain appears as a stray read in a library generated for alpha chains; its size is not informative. The CDR3 DNA reads TGTGCCAGTAGTATTATTAGAGCGGGGGGCCGCGGCGATGAGCAGTTCTTC. This translates into CASSIIRAGGRGDEQFF. This chain joins TRBV19 and TRBJ2-1, with TRBD2 identical over 9 bases. The CDR3 is made up of 17 amino acids. J lost 8 bases, V lost 3 bases, and 14 bases had no gene match. CDR1 and CDR2 (germline): LNHDA, SQIVND (reference sequence).

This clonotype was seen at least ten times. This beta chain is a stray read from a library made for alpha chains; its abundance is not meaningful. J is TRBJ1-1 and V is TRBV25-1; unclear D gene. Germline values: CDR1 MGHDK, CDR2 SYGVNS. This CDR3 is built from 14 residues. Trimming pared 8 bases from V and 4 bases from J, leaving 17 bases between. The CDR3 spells CASSRAGEGTEAFF. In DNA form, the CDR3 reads TGTGCCAGCTCGAGGGCCGGGGAGGGCACTGAAGCTTTCTTT. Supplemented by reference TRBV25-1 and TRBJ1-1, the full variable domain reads EADIYQTPRYLVIGTGKKITLECSQTMGHDKMYWYQQDPGMELHLIHYSYGVNSTEKGDLSSESTVSRIRTEHFPLTLESARPSHTSQYLCASSRAGEGTEAFFGQGTRLTVV.

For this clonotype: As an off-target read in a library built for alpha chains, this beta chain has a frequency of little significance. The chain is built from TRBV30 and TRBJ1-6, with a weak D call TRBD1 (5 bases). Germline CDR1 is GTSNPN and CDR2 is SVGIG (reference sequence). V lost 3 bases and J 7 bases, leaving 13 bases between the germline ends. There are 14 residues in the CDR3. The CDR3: CAWRPGAENSPLHF. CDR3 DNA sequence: TGTGCCTGGAGGCCCGGGGCAGAGAATTCACCCCTCCACTTT. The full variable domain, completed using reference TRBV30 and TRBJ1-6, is SQTIHQWPATLVQPVGSPLSLECTVEGTSNPNLYWYRQAAGRGLQLLFYSVGIGQISSEVPQNLSASRPQDRQFILSSKKLLLSDSGFYLCAWRPGAENSPLHFGNGTRLTVT.

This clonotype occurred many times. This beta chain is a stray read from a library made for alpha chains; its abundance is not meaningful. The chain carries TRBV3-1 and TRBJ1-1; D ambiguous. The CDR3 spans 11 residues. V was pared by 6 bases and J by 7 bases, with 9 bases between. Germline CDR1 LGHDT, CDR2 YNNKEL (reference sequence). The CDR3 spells CASSRADEAFF. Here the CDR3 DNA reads TGTGCCAGCAGTCGCGCCGATGAAGCTTTCTTT.

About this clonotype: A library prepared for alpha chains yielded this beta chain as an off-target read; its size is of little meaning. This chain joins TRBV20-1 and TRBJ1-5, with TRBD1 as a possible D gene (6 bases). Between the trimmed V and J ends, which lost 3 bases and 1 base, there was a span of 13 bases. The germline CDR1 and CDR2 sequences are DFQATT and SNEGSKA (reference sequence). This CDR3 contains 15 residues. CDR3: CSASRGGGSNQPQHF. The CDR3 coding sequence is TGCAGTGCTAGTAGGGGGGGAGGGAGCAATCAGCCCCAGCATTTT.

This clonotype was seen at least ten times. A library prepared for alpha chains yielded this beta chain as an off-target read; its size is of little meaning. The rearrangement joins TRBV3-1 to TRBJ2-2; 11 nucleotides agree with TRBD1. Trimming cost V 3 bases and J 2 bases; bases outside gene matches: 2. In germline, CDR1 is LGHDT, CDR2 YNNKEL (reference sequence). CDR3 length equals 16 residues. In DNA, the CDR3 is TGTGCCAGCAGCCAGCGGACAGGGGGCAACACCGGGGAGCTGTTTTTT. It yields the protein CASSQRTGGNTGELFF.

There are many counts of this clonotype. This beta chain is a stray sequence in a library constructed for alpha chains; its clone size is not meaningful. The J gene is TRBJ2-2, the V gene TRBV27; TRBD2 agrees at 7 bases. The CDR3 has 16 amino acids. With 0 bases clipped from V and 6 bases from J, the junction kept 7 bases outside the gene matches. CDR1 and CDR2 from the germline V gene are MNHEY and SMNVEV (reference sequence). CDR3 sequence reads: CASSLSRGGGSGELFF. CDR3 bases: TGTGCCAGCAGTTTATCGCGCGGGGGTGGATCCGGGGAGCTGTTTTTT.

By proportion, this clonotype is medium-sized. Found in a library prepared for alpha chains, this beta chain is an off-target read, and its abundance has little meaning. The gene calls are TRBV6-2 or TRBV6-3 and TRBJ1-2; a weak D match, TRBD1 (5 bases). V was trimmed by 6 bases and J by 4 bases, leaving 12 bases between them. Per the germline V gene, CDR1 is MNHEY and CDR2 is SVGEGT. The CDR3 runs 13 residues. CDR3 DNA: TGTGCCAGCAGGACGACAGCCCGCTATGGCTACACCTTC. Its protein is CASRTTARYGYTF.

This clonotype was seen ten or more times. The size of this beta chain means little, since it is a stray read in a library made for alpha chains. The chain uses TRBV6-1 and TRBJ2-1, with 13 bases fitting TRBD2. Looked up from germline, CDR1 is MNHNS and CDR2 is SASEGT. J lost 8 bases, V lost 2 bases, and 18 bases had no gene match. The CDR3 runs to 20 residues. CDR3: CASSEKPLRTSGGRQDEQFF. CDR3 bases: TGTGCCAGCAGTGAAAAACCTCTTAGGACTAGCGGGGGCCGGCAGGATGAGCAGTTCTTC.

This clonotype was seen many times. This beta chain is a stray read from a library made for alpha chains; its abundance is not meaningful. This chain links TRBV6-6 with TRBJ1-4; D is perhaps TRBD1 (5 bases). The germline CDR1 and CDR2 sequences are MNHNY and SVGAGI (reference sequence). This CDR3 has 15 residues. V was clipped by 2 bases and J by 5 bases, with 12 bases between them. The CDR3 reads CASSYGAELNEKLFF. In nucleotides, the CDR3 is TGTGCCAGCAGTTACGGGGCAGAACTGAATGAAAAACTGTTTTTT.

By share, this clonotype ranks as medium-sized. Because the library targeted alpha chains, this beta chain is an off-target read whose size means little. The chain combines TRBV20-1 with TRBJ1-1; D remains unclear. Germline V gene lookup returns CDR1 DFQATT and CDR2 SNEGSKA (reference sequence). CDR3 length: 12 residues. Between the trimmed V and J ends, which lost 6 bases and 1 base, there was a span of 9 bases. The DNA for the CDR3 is TGCAGTGCCCTGAAACGGAACACTGAAGCTTTCTTT. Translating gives CSALKRNTEAFF.

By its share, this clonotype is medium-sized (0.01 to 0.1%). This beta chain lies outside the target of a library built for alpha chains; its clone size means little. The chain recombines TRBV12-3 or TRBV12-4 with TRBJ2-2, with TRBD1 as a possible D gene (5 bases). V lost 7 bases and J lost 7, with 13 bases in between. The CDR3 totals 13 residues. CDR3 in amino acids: CASNRQRNGELFF. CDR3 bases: TGTGCCAGCAATAGACAGCGCAACGGGGAGCTGTTTTTT.

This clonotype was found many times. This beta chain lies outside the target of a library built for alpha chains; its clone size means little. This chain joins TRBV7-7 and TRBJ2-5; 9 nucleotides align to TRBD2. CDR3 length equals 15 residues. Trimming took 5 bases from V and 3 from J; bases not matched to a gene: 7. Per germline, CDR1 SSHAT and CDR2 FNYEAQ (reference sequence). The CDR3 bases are TGTGCCAGCAGCCGAGGCGGGGGGGCCGAAGAGACCCAGTACTTC. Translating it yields CASSRGGGAEETQYF.

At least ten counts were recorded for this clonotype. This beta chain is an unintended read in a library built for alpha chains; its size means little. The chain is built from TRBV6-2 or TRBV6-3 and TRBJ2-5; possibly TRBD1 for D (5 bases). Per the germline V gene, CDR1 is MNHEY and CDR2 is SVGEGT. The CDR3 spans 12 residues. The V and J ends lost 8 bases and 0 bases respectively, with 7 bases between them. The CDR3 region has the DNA TGTGCCAGCGGGGCCTACCAAGAGACCCAGTACTTC. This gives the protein CASGAYQETQYF.

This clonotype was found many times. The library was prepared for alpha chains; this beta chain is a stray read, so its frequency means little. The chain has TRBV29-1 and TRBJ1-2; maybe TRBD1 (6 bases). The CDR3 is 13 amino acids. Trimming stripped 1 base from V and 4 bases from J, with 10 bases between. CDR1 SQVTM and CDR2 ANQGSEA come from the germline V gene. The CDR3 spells CSVEGGQSYGYTF. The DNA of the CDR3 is TGCAGCGTTGAAGGGGGGCAAAGCTATGGCTACACCTTC.

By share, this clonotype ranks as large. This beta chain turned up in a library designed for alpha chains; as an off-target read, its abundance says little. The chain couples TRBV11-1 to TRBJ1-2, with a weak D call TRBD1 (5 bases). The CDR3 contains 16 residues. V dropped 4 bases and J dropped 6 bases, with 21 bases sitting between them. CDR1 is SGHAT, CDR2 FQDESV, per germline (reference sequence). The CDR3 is CASSYGRGAYSDGYTF. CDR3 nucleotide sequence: TGTGCCAGCAGCTACGGACGGGGCGCTTATTCAGATGGCTACACCTTC.

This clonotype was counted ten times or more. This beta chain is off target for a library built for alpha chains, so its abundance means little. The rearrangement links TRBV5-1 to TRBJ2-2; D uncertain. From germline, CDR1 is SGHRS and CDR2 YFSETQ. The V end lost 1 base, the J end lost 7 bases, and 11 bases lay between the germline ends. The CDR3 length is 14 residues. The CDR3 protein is CASSLTTGSGELFF. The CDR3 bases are TGCGCCAGCAGCTTGACTACTGGTAGCGGGGAGCTGTTTTTT.

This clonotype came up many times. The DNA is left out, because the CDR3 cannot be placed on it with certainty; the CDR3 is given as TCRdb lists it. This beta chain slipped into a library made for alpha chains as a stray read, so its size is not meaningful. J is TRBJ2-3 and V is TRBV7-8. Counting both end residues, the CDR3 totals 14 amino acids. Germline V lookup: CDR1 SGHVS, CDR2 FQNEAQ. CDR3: CASSLFLYTDTQYF.

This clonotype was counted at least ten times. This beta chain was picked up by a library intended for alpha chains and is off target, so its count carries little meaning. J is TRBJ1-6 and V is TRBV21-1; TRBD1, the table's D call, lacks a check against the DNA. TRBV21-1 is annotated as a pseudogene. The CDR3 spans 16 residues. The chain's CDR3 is CASSKRGVGQWSPLHF. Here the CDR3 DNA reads TGTGCCAGCAGCAAACGGGGCGTGGGTCAGTGGTCACCCCTCCACTTT.

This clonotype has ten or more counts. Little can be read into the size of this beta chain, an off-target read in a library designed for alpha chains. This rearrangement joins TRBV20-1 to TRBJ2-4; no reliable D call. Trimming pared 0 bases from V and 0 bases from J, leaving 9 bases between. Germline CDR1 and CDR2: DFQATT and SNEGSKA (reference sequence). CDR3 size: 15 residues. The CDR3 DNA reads TGCAGTGCTAGAGATGTTAGAGCAGCCAAAAACATTCAGTACTTC. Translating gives CSARDVRAAKNIQYF.

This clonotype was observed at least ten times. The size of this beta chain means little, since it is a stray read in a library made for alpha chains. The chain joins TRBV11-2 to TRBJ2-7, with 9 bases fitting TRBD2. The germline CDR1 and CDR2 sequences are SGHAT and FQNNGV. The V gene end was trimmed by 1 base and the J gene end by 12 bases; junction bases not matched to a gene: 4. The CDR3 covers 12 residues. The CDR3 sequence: CASSLGGGAAYF. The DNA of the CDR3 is TGTGCCAGCAGCTTAGGCGGGGGGGCGGCGTACTTC.

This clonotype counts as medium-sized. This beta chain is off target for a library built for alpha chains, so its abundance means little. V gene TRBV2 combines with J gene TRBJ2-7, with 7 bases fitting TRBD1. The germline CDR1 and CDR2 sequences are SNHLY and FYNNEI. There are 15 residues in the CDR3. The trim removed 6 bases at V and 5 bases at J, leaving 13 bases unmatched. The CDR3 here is CASSPPSTGSHEQYF. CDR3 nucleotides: TGTGCCAGCAGCCCACCATCGACAGGGTCCCACGAGCAGTACTTC. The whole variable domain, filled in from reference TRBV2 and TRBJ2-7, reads EPEVTQTPSHQVTQMGQEVILRCVPISNHLYFYWYRQILGQKVEFLVSFYNNEISEKSEIFDDQFSVERPDGSNFTLKIRSTKLEDSAMYFCASSPPSTGSHEQYFGPGTRLTVT.

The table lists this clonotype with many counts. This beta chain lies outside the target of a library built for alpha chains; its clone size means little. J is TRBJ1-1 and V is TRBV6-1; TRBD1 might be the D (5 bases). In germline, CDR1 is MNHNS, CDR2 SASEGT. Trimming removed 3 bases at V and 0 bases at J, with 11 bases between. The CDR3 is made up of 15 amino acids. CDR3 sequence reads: CASSEGRVLNTEAFF. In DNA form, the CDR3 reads TGTGCCAGCAGTGAGGGACGGGTTCTGAACACTGAAGCTTTCTTT.

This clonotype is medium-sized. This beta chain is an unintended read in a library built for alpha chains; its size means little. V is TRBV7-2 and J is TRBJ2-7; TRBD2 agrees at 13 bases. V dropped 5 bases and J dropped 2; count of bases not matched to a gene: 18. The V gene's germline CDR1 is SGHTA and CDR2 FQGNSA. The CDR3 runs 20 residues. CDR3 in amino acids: CASSPSPLLAGGPRTYEQYF. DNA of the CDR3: TGTGCCAGCAGCCCTAGTCCGTTACTAGCGGGGGGGCCTCGGACCTACGAGCAGTACTTC.

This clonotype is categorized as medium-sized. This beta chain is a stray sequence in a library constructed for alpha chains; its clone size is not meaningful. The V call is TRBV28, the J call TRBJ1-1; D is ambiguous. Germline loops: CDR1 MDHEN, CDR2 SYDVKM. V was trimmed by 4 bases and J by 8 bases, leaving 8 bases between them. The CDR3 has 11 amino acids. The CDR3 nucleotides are TGTGCCAGCAGTTACCTCAACGAAGCTTTCTTT. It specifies CASSYLNEAFF.

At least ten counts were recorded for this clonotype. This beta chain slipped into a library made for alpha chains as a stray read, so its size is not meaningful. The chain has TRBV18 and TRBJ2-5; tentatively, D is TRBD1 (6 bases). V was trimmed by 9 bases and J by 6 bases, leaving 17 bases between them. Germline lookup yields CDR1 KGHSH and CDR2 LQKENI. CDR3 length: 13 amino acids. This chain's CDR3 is CASFTTGAKTQYF. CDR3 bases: TGTGCCAGTTTCACGACAGGAGCGAAGACCCAGTACTTC.